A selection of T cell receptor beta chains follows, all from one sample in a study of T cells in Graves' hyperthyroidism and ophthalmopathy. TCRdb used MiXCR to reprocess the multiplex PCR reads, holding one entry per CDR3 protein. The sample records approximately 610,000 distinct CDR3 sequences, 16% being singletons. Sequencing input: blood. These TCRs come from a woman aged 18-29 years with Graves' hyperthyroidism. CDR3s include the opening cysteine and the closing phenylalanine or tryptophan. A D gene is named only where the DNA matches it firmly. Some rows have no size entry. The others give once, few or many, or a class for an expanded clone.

CASSTQQGANEKLFF	TGTGCCAGCAGCACTCAACAGGGGGCGAATGAAAAACTGTTTTTT	TRBD1	TRBJ1-4	TRBV6-2/TRBV6-3	-
CSVVGAPSTSGSSYEQYF	TGCAGCGTTGTGGGGGCCCCCTCGACTAGCGGGAGTTCCTACGAGCAGTACTTC	TRBD2	TRBJ2-7	TRBV29-1	-
CASSMVSGRALYNEQFF	TGTGCCAGTAGTATGGTGAGCGGGAGGGCCCTGTACAATGAGCAGTTCTTC	TRBD2	TRBJ2-1	TRBV19	few
CASRDRVNQPQHF	TGTGCCAGCAGGGACAGGGTCAATCAGCCCCAGCATTTT	TRBD1	TRBJ1-5	TRBV19	many
CASSQGGDNEQFF	TGCGCCAGCAGCCAAGGCGGGGATAATGAGCAGTTCTTC	-	TRBJ2-1	TRBV4-1	-
CASSMAGATDTQYF	TGTGCCAGCAGCATGGCAGGGGCCACAGATACGCAGTATTTT	-	TRBJ2-3	TRBV6-4	-
CASSSWDYGYTF	TGTGCCAGCAGCTCTTGGGACTATGGCTACACCTTC	-	TRBJ1-2	TRBV7-9	-
CASSIQGVGGQPQHF	TGTGCCAGCAGCATACAGGGGGTCGGCGGTCAGCCCCAGCATTTT	TRBD1	TRBJ1-5	TRBV7-9	many
CASSLSSGGPHNEQFF	TGTGCCAGCAGTTTGAGTAGCGGGGGACCCCACAATGAGCAGTTCTTC	TRBD2	TRBJ2-1	TRBV6-1	-
CATKRPPGDTGELFF	TGTGCCACGAAGCGACCTCCCGGGGACACCGGGGAGCTGTTTTTT	-	TRBJ2-2	TRBV19	-
CASSLTGTSGRFSYNEQFF	TGCGCCAGCAGCTTAACCGGGACTAGCGGGAGATTCTCCTACAATGAGCAGTTCTTC	TRBD2	TRBJ2-1	TRBV5-1	-